This T cell receptor (beta chain) originates from a study of CD8+ T cells in alopecia areata. Germline V gene lookup returns CDR1 SNHLY and CDR2 FYNNEI. The CDR3 is 14 residues long. V gave up 7 bases and J gave up 4 bases; unmatched junction bases: 5. It was cDNA, reverse transcribed from extracted RNA, that served as the sequencing template. Sequenced by immunoSEQ multiplex PCR; TCRdb stores in-frame clones only, minus some. Counted here are fewer than 150,000 clones, 55% to 65% occurring once; the ten biggest clones make up around 2.8%. Note on this clone: Its specificity is not known.

Study-wide results and caveats: Against the mouse data, patients shared TCRs less clearly, possibly for HLA reasons. When scalp samples are sequenced, resident alphabeta T cells of normal skin are also captured.

The origin of this receptor is a human donor in good health. The sequenced sample was CD4+ T cells sorted from blood. The chain uses TRBV2 and TRBJ2-5, with 11 bases matching TRBD2. The CDR3 sequence: CASTKLAGVETQYF. The CDR3 coding sequence is TGTGCCAGCACCAAACTAGCGGGGGTAGAGACCCAGTACTTC. Variable domain in full (rest from reference TRBV2 and TRBJ2-5): EPEVTQTPSHQVTQMGQEVILRCVPISNHLYFYWYRQILGQKVEFLVSFYNNEISEKSEIFDDQFSVERPDGSNFTLKIRSTKLEDSAMYFCASTKLAGVETQYFGPGTRLLVL.